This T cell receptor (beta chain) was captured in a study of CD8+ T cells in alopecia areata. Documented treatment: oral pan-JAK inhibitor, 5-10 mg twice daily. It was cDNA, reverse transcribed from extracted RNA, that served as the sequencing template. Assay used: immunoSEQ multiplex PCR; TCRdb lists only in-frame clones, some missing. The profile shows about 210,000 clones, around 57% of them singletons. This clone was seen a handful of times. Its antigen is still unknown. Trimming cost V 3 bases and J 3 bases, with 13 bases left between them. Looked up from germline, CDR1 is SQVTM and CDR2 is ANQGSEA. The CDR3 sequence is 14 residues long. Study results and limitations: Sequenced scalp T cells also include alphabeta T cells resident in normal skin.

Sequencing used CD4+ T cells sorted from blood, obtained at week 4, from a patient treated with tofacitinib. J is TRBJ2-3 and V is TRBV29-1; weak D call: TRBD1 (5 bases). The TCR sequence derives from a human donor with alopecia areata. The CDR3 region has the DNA TGCAGCGTTGACCCAGGGCTTCGGACAGATACGCAGTATTTT. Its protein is CSVDPGLRTDTQYF.